The subject of this entry is one TCR beta chain. Germline assignment: CDR1 MNHEY and CDR2 SMNVEV (reference sequence). This CDR3 is 14 amino acids long. V lost 3 bases, J lost 8 bases, and 2 bases stayed unmatched. This record comes from a study of blood T cell repertoires in COVID-19. Per the study methods: Reference gene primer amplification yielded estimated nucleated cell counts. Profiling relied on immunoSEQ multiplex PCR, and the TCRdb table lists in-frame clones only, not all of them. V and J calls plus clone size are reproduced from that table; the DNA served to infer D and trimming. The sample shows just over 300,000 clones, 85% to 90% of them seen only once.

The TCR comes from a woman aged 30 to 39 with COVID-19, enrolled during active disease. The chain recombines TRBV27 with TRBJ1-6; 9 bases match TRBD1. The sequenced sample was peripheral blood. CDR3 bases: TGTGCCAGCAGTTTCGGGACAGGGTATTCACCCCTCCACTTT. It codes for CASSFGTGYSPLHF.